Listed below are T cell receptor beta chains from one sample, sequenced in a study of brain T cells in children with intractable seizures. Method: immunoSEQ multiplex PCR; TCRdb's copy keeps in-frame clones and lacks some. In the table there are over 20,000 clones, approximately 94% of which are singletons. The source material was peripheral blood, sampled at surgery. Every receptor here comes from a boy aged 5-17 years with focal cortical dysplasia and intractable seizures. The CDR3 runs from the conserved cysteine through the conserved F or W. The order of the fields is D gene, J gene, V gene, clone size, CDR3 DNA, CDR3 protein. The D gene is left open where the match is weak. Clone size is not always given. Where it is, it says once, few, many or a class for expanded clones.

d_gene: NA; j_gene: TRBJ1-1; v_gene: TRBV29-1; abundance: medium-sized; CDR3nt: TGCAGCGTTGGTGTGGGGGCTGAAGCTTTCTTT; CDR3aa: CSVGVGAEAFF
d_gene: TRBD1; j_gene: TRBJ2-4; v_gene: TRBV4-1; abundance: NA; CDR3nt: TGCGCCAGCAGCCCGGGACAGCCGCTAGCCAAAAACATTCAGTACTTC; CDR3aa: CASSPGQPLAKNIQYF
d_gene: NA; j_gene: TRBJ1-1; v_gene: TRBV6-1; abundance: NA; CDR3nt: TGTGCCAGCAGTGAAGGCCCGGGGGCGAACACTGAAGCTTTCTTT; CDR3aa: CASSEGPGANTEAFF
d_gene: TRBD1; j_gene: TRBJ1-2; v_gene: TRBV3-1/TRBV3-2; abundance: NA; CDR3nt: TGTGCCAGCAGCGACATCGTTGGGGGACAGACCATCTATGGCTACACCTTC; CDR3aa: CASSDIVGGQTIYGYTF
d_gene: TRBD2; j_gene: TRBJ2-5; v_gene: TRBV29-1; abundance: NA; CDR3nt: TGCAGCTTTAGACTAGCGGGGGGGAAGACCCAGTACTTC; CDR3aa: CSFRLAGGKTQYF
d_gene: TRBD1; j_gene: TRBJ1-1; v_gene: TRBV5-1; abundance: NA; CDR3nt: TGCGCCAGCAGGGTACAGGGGCGCGAAGACACTGAAGCTTTCTTT; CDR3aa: CASRVQGREDTEAFF
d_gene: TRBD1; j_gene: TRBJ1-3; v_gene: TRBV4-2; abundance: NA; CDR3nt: TGTGCCAGCAGCCGGGACAGACAACCGGAATATCTCACCATATATTTT; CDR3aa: CASSRDRQPEYLTIYF
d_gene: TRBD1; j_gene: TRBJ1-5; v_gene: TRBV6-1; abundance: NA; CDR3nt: TGTGCCAGCAGTGAAACAGGGGTTCAGCCCCAGCATTTT; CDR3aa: CASSETGVQPQHF
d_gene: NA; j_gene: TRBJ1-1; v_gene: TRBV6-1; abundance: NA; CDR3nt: TGTGCCAGCAGTGAGAGGAGTACAGCCCCATGGACTGAAGCTTTCTTT; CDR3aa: CASSERSTAPWTEAFF
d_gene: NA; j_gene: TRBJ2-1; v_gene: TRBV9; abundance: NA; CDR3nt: TGTGCCAGCAGCGTAGGTCGTACAGGCCTCTACAATGAGCAGTTCTTC; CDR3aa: CASSVGRTGLYNEQFF
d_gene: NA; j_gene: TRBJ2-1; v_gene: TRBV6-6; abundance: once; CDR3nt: TGTGCCAGCAGTCGCCAGAGCAATGAGCAGTTCTTC; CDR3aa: CASSRQSNEQFF
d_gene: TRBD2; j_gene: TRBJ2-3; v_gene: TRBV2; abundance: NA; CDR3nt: TGTGCCAGCAGGGCGGGGACTAGCGGGGGGCAGAACACAGATACGCAGTATTTT; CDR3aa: CASRAGTSGGQNTDTQYF
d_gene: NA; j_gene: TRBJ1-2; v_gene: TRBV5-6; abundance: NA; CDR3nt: TGTGCCAGCACTCGCCCCATGGGGGGCGTCAATGGCTACACCTTC; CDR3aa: CASTRPMGGVNGYTF
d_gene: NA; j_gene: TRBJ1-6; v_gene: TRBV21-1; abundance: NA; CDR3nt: TGTGCCAGCAGCAAATCAGCTATGGGACATGATAATTCACCCCTCCACTTT; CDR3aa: CASSKSAMGHDNSPLHF
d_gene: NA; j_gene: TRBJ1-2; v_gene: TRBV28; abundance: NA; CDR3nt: TGTGCCAGCAGACAGACTAACTATGGCTACACCTTC; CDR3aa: CASRQTNYGYTF
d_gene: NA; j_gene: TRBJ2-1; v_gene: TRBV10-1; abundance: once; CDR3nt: TGCGCCAGCAGTAACAGGGATAATGGGGAGCAGTTCTTC; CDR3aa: CASSNRDNGEQFF
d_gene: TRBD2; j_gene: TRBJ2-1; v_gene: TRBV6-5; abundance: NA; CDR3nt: TGTGCCAGCAGTTTCAGCGGGGTATACAATGAGCAGTTCTTC; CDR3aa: CASSFSGVYNEQFF
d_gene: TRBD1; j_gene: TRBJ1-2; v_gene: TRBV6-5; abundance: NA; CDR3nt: TGTGCCAGCAGTTACTCCCGACAGGGAGGGGGCTACACCTTC; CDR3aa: CASSYSRQGGGYTF
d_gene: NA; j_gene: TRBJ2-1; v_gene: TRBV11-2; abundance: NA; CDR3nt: TGTGCCAGCAGCCGACTCCCCCTAGGGAGCGGAACGAATGAGCAGTTCTTC; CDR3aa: CASSRLPLGSGTNEQFF
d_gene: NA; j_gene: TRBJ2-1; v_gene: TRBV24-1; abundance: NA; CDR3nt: TGTGCCACCAGTGAGACAGGGGGCCCAACTAGCGGGACCTACAATGAGCAGTTCTTC; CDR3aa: CATSETGGPTSGTYNEQFF
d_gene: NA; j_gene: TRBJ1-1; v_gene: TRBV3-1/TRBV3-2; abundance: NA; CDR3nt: TGTGCCAGCAGCCAACCAGACACTGAAGCTTTCTTT; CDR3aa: CASSQPDTEAFF
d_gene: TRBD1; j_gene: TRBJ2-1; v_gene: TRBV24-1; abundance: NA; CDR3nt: TGTGCCACCATTTCGGACAGGGACAATGAGCAGTTCTTC; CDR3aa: CATISDRDNEQFF
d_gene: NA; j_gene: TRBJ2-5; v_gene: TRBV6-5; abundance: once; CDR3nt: TGTGCCAGCAGCGTACGCAGGCAGGAGACCCAGTACTTC; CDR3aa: CASSVRRQETQYF
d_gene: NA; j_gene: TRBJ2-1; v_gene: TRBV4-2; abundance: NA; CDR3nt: TGTGCCAGCAGCCAACGCTCTGGGGGGCCCAAGGGCAATGAGCAGTTCTTC; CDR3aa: CASSQRSGGPKGNEQFF
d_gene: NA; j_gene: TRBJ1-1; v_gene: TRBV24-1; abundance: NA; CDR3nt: TGTGCCACCAGTGACTTTGACACTGAAGCTTTCTTT; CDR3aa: CATSDFDTEAFF
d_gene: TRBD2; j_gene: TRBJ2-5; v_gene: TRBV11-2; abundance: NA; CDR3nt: TGTGCCAGCAGCTCTTTAGCGGGCACCCGGACCCAGTACTTC; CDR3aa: CASSSLAGTRTQYF
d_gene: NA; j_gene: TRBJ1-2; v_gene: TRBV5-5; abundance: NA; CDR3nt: TGTGCCAGCAGCTTGGACAGGTCTAACTATGGCTACACCTTC; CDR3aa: CASSLDRSNYGYTF
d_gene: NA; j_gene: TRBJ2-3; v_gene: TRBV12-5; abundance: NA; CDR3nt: TGTGCTAGTGGTTTGGTACTCTCCACAGGCACAGATACGCAGTATTTT; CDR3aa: CASGLVLSTGTDTQYF
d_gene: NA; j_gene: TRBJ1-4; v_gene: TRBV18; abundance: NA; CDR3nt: TGTGCCAGCTCACAGGGGCGCAAGGAAAAACTGTTTTTT; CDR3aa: CASSQGRKEKLFF
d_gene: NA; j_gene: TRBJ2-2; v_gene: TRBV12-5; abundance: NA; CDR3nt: TGTGCTAGTGGTTTGGTATTACCACCGAACACCGGGGAGCTGTTTTTT; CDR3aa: CASGLVLPPNTGELFF
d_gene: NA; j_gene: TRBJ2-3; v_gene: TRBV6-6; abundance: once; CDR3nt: TGTGCCAGCAGTTACTGGGACAGCACAGATACGCAGTATTTT; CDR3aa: CASSYWDSTDTQYF
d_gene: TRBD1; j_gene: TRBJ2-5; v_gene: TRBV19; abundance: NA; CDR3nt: TGTGCCAGTAGTCCGGGACAGGGTCCAGAGACCCAGTACTTC; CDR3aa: CASSPGQGPETQYF
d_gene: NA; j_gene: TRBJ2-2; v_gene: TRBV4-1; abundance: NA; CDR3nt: TGCGCCAGCAGCCACGGAAAGGGTGACACCGGGGAGCTGTTTTTT; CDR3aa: CASSHGKGDTGELFF
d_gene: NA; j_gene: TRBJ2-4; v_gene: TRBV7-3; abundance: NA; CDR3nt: TGCCTCACCGGAGCCAAAAACATTCAGTACTTC; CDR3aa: CLTGAKNIQYF
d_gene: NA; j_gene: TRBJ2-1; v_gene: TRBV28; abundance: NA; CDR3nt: TGTGCCGGCCGGACCGCAGGGGCCAATGAGCAGTTCTTC; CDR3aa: CAGRTAGANEQFF
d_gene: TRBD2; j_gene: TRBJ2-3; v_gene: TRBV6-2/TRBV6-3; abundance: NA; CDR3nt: TGTGCCAGCAGCCACGGGGGGGGTCCGGGACTAGCGGGACCAACGTACAATACAGATACGCAGTATTTT; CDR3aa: CASSHGGGPGLAGPTYNTDTQYF
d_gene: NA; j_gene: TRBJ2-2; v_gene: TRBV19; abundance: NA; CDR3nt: TGTGCCAGTAGGGTGGATTGGAGTGGCGGGGAGCTGTTTTTT; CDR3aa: CASRVDWSGGELFF
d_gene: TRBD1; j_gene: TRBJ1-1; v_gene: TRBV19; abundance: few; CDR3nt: TGTGCCAGTAGTCCTACAGGGGGGGGCACTGAAGCTTTCTTT; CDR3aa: CASSPTGGGTEAFF
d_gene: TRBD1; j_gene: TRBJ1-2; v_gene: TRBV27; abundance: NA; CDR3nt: TGTGCCAGCGCCAACCGACAGGGGGCTAACTATGGCTACACCTTC; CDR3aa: CASANRQGANYGYTF
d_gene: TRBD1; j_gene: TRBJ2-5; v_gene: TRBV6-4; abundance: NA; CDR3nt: TGTGCCAGCAGTGACGGGACAGGGGGCGCAGAGACCCAGTACTTC; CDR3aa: CASSDGTGGAETQYF
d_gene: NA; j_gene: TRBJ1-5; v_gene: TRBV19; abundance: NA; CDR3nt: TGTGCCAGTAGTATGAATAGCAATCAGCCCCAGCATTTT; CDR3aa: CASSMNSNQPQHF
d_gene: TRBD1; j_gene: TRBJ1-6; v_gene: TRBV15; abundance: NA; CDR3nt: TGTGCCACCAGCAGGACACGACAGGGTATTAATTCACCCCTCCACTTT; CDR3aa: CATSRTRQGINSPLHF
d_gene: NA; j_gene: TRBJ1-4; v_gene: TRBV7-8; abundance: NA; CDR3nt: TGTGCCAGCAGCTTAGGGACAGATGCAACTAATGAAAAACTGTTTTTT; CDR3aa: CASSLGTDATNEKLFF
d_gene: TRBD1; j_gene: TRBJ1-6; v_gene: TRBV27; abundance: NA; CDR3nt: TGTGCCAGCAGTTTATCCTTGCTGACAGGGAGCTCCTATAATTCACCCCTCCACTTT; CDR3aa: CASSLSLLTGSSYNSPLHF
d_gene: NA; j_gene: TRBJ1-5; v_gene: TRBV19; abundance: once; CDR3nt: TGTGCCAGTAGCCCCGCCGGGGGGGCGCATCAGCCCCAGCATTTT; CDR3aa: CASSPAGGAHQPQHF
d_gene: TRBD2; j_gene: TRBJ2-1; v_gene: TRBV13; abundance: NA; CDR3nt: TGTGCCAGCAGCTCACTAGCGGGATCGTACAATGAGCAGTTCTTC; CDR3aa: CASSSLAGSYNEQFF
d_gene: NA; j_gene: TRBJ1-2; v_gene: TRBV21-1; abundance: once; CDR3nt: TGTGCCAGCAGCAACGGAGGCAGCCTCTTCTATGGCTACACCTTC; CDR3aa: CASSNGGSLFYGYTF
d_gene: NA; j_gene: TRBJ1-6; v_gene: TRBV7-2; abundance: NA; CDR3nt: TGTGCCAGCAGCTTATTTCGCGGATCTAGCTCCTATAATTCACCCCTCCACTTT; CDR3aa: CASSLFRGSSSYNSPLHF
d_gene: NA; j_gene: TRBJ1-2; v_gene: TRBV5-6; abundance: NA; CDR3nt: TGTGCCAGCAGCTTGGATCCGCGGGACTATGGCTACACCTTC; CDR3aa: CASSLDPRDYGYTF
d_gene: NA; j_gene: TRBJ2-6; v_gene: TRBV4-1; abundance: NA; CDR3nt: TGCGCCAGCAGCGAAGCGGAGCGGATCTCTGGGGCCAACGTCCTGACTTTC; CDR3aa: CASSEAERISGANVLTF
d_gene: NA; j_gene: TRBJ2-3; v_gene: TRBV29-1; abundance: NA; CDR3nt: TGCAGCGTTCTCTTCGGATTAGCGGCCACAGATACGCAGTATTTT; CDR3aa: CSVLFGLAATDTQYF